This T cell receptor (beta chain) was captured in a study of CD8+ T cells in alopecia areata listed by TCRdb under 2018. The study in broad terms: Treated patients were enrolled in an open-label pilot trial of oral tofacitinib at 5 to 10 mg twice daily for moderate-to-severe alopecia areata. Amplification of TCRbeta CDR3 regions was done by immunoSEQ multiplex PCR using 35 Vbeta forward primers and 13 Jbeta reverse primers. In treated patients, disease severity was measured using the SALT score, which gives the percentage of scalp surface area affected. Patients received tofacitinib for 6 to 18 months and were then followed off drug for 6 months to check for delayed response and recurrence. Scalp tissue and sorted CD4+ and CD8+ peripheral blood T cells from patchy and totalis/universalis alopecia areata patients and from healthy controls were covered by human TCRbeta sequencing. Clonality in the scalp was compared among normal scalp (n=4), patchy alopecia areata scalp (n=8), and alopecia totalis/universalis scalp (n=8). RNA was obtained with the PAXgene miRNA kit for fixed scalp, the miRNeasy kit for PBMCs, and the RNeasy kit for mouse skin. Patients on tofacitinib were biopsied at baseline and after 4 and 24 weeks of treatment, and several of the patients also had a later scalp biopsy. High-throughput TCRbeta sequencing was used to examine T cell clonal expansion in alopecia areata in both the C3H/HeJ mouse model and human patients. Points the paper makes about the study in general: Resident alphabeta T cells in normal human skin are also sequenced, complicating scalp TCR repertoire analysis, unlike mouse skin dominated by gammadelta T cells. Because the treated cohort was small and had only one nonresponder, larger studies are needed to examine links between baseline CD8+ expansion and response. Tofacitinib significantly decreased scalp clonality and the number of expanded CD8+ clones among the top 100 scalp clones. Compared with mice, TCR sequences shared between patients were less clear, possibly partly because of HLA diversity across the patient population. Lesional scalp, especially in alopecia totalis/universalis, showed higher clonality and more expanded CD8+ clones than normal scalp, suggesting antigenic drive. Many expanded lesional clones were found to persist in scalp and blood during tofacitinib treatment, and relapse after treatment cessation may be partly explained by this persistence.

In the case of this clone: Its recognized antigen is unknown. The record has no base qualities; no much larger clone is one base away.

Libraries were prepared through the immunoSEQ multiplex PCR assay. To provide template for TCR sequencing, every sample had RNA extracted and reverse transcribed into cDNA. First-strand cDNA was synthesized with SuperScript III using a 2:1 mix of oligo-dT and random hexamers. Amplification bias was assessed with a synthetic immune receptor repertoire, and residual bias was removed computationally. Processing in the source paper ran as follows. Raw reads were preprocessed for error removal, and CDR3 was defined according to IMGT conventions as running from the conserved cysteine to phenylalanine. Clonality was calculated as 1 minus Shannon entropy normalized by log2 of the number of productive unique TCRs. Whether each scalp clone was CD4 or CD8 was inferred by checking scalp TCRbeta sequences against the CD4 and CD8 repertoires from sorted blood. Sourced from immuneACCESS, this table was stored by TCRdb with only in-frame sequences that have V and J called. A share of the clones is absent; for the studies checked, an unresolved V gene accounts for under half, and the remainder has no known explanation. V and J calls and clone size are those listed in that table; D and trimming were worked out from the DNA. Recorded for this sample are 180,000 or so clones; 50% to 65% of them occurred a single time. About 10% of the sample is taken by the ten largest.

The time point label on this specimen signifies: 24 weeks on oral tofacitinib. The meaning of the sample's treatment or condition label: oral pan-JAK inhibitor, 5-10 mg twice daily. Lesional scalp punch biopsies and peripheral blood were collected from alopecia areata patients. PBMCs were separated by density centrifugation and stained for CD3, CD4 and CD8, after which CD4+ and CD8+ T cells were sorted on a FACSAria. V is pruned by 3 bases and J by 3 bases, leaving 10 bases of the junction without a gene match. Sequences LNHNV (CDR1) and YYDKDF (CDR2) are obtained from the germline V gene (reference sequence). The CDR3 spans 16 residues, from the cysteine through the phenylalanine. The entry retains the CDR3 DNA only, 48 bases that are in frame from base 1.

Here the chain combines TRBV15 and TRBJ2-7; 8 central bases correspond to TRBD1. This clonotype was obtained from a human donor with alopecia areata. The source material was CD8+ T cells sorted from blood, sampled at week 24, from a patient treated with tofacitinib. The CDR3 protein: CATSSFAPDRDYEQYF. The DNA sequence is given as TGTGCCACCAGCAGTTTTGCCCCGGACAGGGACTACGAGCAGTACTTC.